The TCR beta chain under discussion was sequenced for a study of T cells in Graves' hyperthyroidism and ophthalmopathy. Study background: Any treatment followed the collection of peripheral blood at initial diagnosis.

TCR beta CDR3 region amplification was performed from RNA transcripts. Primed by the HTBI set, a first-round RT-PCR was run on the TCR CDR3. TCRdb independently ran MiXCR on the multiplex PCR reads; one entry per CDR3 protein. The data show over 250,000 distinct CDR3 sequences, 25% seen once. This clonotype was detected ten times or more. Germline lookup yields CDR1 SGHNT and CDR2 YENEEA. The germline V and J ends were trimmed by 2 bases and 2 bases, with 22 bases remaining between them. The CDR3 extends over 19 amino acids. Those with hyperthyroidism were 18 to 65 years old, newly diagnosed, and ill for under 2 months. Uncontrolled infection, other autoimmune disease, pregnancy and lactation each barred patients from inclusion. The authors obtained PBMCs from over 8 ml of fresh peripheral blood.

This TCR was recovered from a middle-aged man with Graves' hyperthyroidism that later progressed to Graves' ophthalmopathy. The sequencing input was blood. The genes are TRBV11-3 and TRBJ1-3; maybe TRBD1 (5 bases). CDR3 DNA: TGTGCCAGCAGCTTATGGTCCGGGACCCAGGATTATACTGGAAACACCATATATTTT. Translation: CASSLWSGTQDYTGNTIYF.